This T cell receptor beta chain was documented in a study of PD-L1 blockade in urothelial cancer. Study details: Among blood samples, the median T cell count was around 140,000. The study's findings and limits: Greater 3-week expansion of tumor-associated blood clones was recorded for durable-benefit patients.

Measured with immunoSEQ multiplex PCR; TCRdb has only the in-frame clones, and not every one. Here the sample spans about 52,000 clones, roughly 84% being singletons. V was cut by 4 bases and J by 4 bases, with 20 bases left in between. This CDR3 comprises 16 residues. CDR1 and CDR2 (germline): SGHTS, YDEGEE. As regards this clone: What it binds is not known.

Time point defined: pretreatment peripheral blood. Enrolled patients showed locally advanced or metastatic urothelial carcinoma. The V and J genes are TRBV5-8 and TRBJ1-2; tentative D call: TRBD1 (5 bases). The receptor was derived from a man aged 50 or older with urothelial cancer. The sample here was PBMCs, taken around atezolizumab (anti-PD-L1) treatment. This CDR3 is CASSLTDSRGVYGYTF. The CDR3 nucleotides read TGTGCCAGCAGCCTAACCGACAGTCGGGGGGTCTATGGCTACACCTTC.